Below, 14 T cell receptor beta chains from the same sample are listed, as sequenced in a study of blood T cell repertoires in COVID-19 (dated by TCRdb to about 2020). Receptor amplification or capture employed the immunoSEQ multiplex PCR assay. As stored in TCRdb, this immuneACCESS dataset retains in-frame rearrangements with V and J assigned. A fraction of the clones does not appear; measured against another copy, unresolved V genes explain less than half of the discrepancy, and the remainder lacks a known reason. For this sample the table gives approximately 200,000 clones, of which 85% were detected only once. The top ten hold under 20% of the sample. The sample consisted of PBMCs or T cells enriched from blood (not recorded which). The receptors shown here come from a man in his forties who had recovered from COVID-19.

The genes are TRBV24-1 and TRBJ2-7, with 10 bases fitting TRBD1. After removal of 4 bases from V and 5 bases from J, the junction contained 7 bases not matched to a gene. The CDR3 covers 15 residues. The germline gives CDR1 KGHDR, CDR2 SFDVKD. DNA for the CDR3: TGTGCCACCAGTGACCACCGGGACAGGGGCAACGAGCAGTACTTC. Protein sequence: CATSDHRDRGNEQYF.

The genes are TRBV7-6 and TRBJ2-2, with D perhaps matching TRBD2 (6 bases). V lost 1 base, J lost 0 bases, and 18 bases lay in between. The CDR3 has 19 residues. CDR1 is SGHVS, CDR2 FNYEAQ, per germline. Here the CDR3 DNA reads TGTGCCAGCAGCTTAGGTCCCCTAATTGTAGCGGCGAACACCGGGGAGCTGTTTTTT. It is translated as CASSLGPLIVAANTGELFF.

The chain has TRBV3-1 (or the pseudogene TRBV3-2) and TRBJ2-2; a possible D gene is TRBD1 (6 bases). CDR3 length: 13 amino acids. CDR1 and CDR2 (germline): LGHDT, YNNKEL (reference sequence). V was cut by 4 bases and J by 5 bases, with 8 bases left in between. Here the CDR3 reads CASSRGGTGELFF. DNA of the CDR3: TGTGCCAGCAGCCGAGGGGGTACCGGGGAGCTGTTTTTT.

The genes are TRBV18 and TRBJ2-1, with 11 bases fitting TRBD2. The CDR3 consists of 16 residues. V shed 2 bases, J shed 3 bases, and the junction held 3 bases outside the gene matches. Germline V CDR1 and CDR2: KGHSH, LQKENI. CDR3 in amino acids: CASSPSLAGGYNEQFF. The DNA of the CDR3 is TGTGCCAGCTCACCATCCCTAGCGGGAGGCTACAATGAGCAGTTCTTC. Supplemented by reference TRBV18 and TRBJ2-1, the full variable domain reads NAGVMQNPRHLVRRRGQEARLRCSPMKGHSHVYWYRQLPEEGLKFMVYLQKENIIDESGMPKERFSAEFPKEGPSILRIQQVVRGDSAAYFCASSPSLAGGYNEQFFGPGTRLTVL.

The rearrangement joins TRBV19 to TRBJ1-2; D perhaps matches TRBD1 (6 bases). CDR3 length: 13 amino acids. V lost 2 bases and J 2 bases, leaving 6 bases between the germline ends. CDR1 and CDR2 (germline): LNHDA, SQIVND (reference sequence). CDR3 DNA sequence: TGTGCCAGTAGTATACAGGGGAACTATGGCTACACCTTC. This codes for CASSIQGNYGYTF.

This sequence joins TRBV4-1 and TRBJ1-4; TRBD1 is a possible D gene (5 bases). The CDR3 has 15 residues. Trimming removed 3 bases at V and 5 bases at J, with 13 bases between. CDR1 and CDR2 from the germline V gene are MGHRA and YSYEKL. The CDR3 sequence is CASSQTDRPNEKLFF. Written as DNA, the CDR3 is TGCGCCAGCAGCCAGACTGACAGACCGAATGAAAAACTGTTTTTT.

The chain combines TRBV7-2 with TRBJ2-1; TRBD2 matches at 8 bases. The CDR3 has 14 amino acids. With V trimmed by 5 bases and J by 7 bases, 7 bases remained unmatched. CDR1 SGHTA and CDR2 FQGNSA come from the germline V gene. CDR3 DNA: TGTGCCAGCAGCCCCCGAAGCGGGAGAAATGAGCAGTTCTTC. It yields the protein CASSPRSGRNEQFF.

The CDR3 nucleotides read TGCGCCAGCAGTGAGTTAGCGACCGACTACGAGCAGTACTTC. It yields the protein CASSELATDYEQYF. The chain has TRBV10-1 and TRBJ2-7, with D possibly matching TRBD2 (5 bases). Germline V gene data show CDR1 as WNHNN and CDR2 as SYGVQD (reference sequence). The V and J ends lost 1 base and 3 bases respectively, with 10 bases between them. This CDR3 is 14 amino acids long.

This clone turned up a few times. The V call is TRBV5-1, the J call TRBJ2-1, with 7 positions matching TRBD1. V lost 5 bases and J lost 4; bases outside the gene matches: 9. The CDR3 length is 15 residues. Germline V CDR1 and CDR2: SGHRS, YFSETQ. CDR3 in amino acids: CASRETDRSYNEQFF. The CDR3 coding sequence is TGCGCCAGCAGGGAGACGGACAGGAGTTACAATGAGCAGTTCTTC.

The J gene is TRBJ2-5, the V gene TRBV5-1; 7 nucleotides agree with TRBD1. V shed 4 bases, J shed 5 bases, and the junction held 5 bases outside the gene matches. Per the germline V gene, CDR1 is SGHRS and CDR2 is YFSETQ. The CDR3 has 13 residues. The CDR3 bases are TGCGCCAGCAGCAGGGACAGCTGGGAGACCCAGTACTTC. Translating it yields CASSRDSWETQYF.

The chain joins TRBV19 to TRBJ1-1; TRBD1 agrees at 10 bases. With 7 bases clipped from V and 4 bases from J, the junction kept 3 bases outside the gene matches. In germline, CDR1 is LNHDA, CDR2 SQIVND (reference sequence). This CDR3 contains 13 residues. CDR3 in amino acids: CASNRDRGTEAFF. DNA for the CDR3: TGTGCCAGTAACCGGGACAGGGGCACTGAAGCTTTCTTT.

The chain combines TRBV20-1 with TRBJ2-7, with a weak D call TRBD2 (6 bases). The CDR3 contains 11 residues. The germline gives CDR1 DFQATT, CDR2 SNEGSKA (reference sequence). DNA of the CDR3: TGCAGCGGGACTTTCTCCTACGAGCAGTACTTC. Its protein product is CSGTFSYEQYF.

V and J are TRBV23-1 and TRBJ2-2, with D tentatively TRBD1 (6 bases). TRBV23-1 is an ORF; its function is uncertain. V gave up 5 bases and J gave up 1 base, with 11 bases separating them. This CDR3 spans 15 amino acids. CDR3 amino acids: CASSSGARNTGELFF. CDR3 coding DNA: TGCGCCAGCAGTTCAGGGGCGCGGAACACCGGGGAGCTGTTTTTT.

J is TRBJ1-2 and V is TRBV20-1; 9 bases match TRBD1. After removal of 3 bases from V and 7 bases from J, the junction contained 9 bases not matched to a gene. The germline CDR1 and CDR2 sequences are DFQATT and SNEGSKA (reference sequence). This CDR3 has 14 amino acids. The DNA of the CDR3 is TGCAGTGCTAGTGATTCCGGGACAGGGTTTGGCTACACCTTC. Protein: CSASDSGTGFGYTF.